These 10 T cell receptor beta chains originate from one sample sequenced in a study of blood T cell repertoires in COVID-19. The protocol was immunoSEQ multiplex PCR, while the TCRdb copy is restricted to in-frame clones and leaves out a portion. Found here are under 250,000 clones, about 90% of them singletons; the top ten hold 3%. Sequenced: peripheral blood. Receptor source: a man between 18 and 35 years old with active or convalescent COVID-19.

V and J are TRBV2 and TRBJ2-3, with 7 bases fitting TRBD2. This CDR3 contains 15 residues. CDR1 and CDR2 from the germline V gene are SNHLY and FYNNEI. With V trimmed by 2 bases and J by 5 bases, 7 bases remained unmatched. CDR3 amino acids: CASSELASGVDTQYF. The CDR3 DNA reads TGTGCCAGCAGTGAATTGGCTAGCGGAGTAGATACGCAGTATTTT.

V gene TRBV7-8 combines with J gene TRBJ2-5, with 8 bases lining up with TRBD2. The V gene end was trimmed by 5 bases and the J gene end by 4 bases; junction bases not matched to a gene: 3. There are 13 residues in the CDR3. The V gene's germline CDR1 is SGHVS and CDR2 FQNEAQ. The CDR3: CASSLGLGETQYF. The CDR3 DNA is TGTGCCAGCAGCCTGGGACTAGGAGAGACCCAGTACTTC.

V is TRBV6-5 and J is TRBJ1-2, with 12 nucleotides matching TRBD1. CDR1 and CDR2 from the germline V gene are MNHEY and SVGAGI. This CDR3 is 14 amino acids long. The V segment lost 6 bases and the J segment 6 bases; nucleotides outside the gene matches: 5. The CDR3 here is CASRPGTGGHGYTF. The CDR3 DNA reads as TGTGCCAGCAGACCCGGGACAGGGGGCCATGGCTACACCTTC.

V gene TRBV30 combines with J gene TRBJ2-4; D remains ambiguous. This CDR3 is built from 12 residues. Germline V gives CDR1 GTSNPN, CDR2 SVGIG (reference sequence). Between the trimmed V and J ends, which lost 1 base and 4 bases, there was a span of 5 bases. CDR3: CAWSGRKNIQYF. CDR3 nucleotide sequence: TGTGCCTGGAGTGGCAGAAAAAACATTCAGTACTTC. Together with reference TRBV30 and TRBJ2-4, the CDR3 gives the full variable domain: SQTIHQWPATLVQPVGSPLSLECTVEGTSNPNLYWYRQAAGRGLQLLFYSVGIGQISSEVPQNLSASRPQDRQFILSSKKLLLSDSGFYLCAWSGRKNIQYFGAGTRLSVL.

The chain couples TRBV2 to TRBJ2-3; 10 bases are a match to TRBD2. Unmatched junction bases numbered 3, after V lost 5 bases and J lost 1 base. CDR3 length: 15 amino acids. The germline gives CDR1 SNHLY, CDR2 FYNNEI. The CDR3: CASSPGTSGTDTQYF. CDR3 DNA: TGTGCCAGCAGTCCCGGGACTAGCGGCACAGATACGCAGTATTTT.

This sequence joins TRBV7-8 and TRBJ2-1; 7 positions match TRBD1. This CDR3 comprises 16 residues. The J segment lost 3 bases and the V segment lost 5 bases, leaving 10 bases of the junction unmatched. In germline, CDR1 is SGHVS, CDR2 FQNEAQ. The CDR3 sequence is CASSPDRVRVYNEQFF. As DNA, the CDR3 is TGTGCCAGCAGCCCTGACAGGGTTCGTGTCTACAATGAGCAGTTCTTC.

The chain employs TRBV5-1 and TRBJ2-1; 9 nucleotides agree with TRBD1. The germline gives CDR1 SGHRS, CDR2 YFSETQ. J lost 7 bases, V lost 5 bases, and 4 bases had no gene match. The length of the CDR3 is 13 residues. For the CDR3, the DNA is TGCGCCAGCAGTCCGGGACAGGGTAATGAGCAGTTCTTC. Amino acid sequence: CASSPGQGNEQFF.

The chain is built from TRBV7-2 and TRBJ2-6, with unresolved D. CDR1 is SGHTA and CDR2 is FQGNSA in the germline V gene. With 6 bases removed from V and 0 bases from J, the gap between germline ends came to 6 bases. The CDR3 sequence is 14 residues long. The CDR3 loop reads CASSPNSGANVLTF. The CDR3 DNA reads TGTGCCAGCAGTCCTAACTCTGGGGCCAACGTCCTGACTTTC.

CDR3 residues: CASSIWTGGFGKENEQFF. In DNA, the CDR3 is TGTGCCAGTAGTATTTGGACAGGGGGCTTCGGGAAGGAAAATGAGCAGTTCTTC. This chain uses TRBV19 with TRBJ2-1; 11 bases map to TRBD1. The CDR3 has 18 residues. Per the germline V gene, CDR1 is LNHDA and CDR2 is SQIVND (reference sequence). Trimming at V came to 3 bases and at J to 7 bases, leaving 14 bases not matched to a gene.

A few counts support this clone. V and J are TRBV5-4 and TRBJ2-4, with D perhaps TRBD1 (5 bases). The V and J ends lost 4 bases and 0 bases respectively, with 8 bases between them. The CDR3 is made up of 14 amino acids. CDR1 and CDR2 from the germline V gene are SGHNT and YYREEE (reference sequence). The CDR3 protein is CASSPTAAKNIQYF. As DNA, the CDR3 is TGTGCCAGCAGCCCGACAGCAGCCAAAAACATTCAGTACTTC.